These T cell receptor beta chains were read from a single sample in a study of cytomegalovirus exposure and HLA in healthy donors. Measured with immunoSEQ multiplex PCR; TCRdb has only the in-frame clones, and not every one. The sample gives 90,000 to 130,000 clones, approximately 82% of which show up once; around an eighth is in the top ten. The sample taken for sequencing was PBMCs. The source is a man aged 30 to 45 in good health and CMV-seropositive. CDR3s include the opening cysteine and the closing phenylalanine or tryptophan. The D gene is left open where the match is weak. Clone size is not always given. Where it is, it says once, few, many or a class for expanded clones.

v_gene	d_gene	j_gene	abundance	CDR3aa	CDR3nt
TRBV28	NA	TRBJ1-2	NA	CASSSPTAGSYGYTF	TGTGCCAGCAGCTCCCCGACAGCGGGTAGCTATGGCTACACCTTC
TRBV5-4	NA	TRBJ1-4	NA	CASSLDRAGDGEKLFF	TGTGCCAGCAGCTTGGATCGGGCAGGGGACGGTGAAAAACTGTTTTTT
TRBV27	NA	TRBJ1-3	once	CASSLNAWGNTIYF	TGTGCCAGCAGCCTAAACGCGTGGGGAAACACCATATATTTT
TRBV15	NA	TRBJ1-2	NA	CATSRSGRRDYGYTF	TGTGCCACCAGCAGATCAGGGCGGAGAGACTATGGCTACACCTTC
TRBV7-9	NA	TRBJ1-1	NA	CASTPVGASTEAFF	TGTGCCAGCACTCCGGTGGGGGCAAGCACTGAAGCTTTCTTT
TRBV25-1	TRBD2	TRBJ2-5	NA	CASSGIWRGTGGETQYF	TGTGCCAGCAGTGGGATCTGGCGGGGGACCGGGGGAGAGACCCAGTACTTC
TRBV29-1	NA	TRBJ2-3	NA	CSVERAEGSDTQYF	TGCAGCGTCGAACGGGCCGAGGGCTCAGATACGCAGTATTTT
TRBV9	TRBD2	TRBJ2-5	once	CASSSGLAGDQETQYF	TGTGCCAGCAGCTCTGGGCTAGCGGGGGACCAAGAGACCCAGTACTTC
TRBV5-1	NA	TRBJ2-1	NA	CASSLPRDINNEQFF	TGCGCCAGCAGCTTGCCCCGGGACATAAACAATGAGCAGTTCTTC
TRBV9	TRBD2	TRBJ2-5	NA	CASSVEIAGGLKTQYF	TGTGCCAGCAGCGTAGAAATAGCGGGGGGGCTAAAGACCCAGTACTTC
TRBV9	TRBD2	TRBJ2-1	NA	CASSPGLAGVYEQFF	TGTGCCAGCAGCCCGGGACTAGCGGGTGTCTATGAGCAGTTCTTC